This TCR beta chain was captured by sequencing in a study of beta chain features in type 1 diabetes. As every portion of the isolated RNA was reverse transcribed, the sequencing read expressed TCRB transcripts. Produced via immunoSEQ multiplex PCR; TCRdb's table is partial and in-frame only. The data show approximately 250,000 clones, with over 8.5% seen just once and about 0.03% held by the top ten. This clone occurred a few times. Trimming stripped 0 bases from V and 0 bases from J, with 8 bases between. CDR3 length equals 15 residues. CDR1 is SGHNT and CDR2 is YYREEE in the germline V gene (reference sequence).

The sequence was obtained from a woman under 30 in good health. Input material: naive CD4+ T cells from blood. The chain links TRBV5-4 to TRBJ2-3; D perhaps matches TRBD2 (6 bases). The CDR3 region is CASSLAGESTDTQYF. For the CDR3, the DNA is TGTGCCAGCAGCTTGGCGGGAGAGAGCACAGATACGCAGTATTTT.